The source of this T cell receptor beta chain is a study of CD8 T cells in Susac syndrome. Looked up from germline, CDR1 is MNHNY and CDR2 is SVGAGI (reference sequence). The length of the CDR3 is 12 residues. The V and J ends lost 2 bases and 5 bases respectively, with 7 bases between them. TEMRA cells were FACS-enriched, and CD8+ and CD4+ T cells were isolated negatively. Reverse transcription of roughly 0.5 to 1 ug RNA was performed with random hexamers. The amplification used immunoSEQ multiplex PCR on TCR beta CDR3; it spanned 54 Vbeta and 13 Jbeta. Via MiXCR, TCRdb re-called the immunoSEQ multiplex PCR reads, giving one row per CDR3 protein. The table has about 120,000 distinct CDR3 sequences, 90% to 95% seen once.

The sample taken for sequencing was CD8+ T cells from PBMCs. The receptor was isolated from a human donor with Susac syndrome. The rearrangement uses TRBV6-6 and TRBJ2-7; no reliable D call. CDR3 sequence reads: CASSYPQNEQYF. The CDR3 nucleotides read TGTGCCAGCAGTTACCCCCAAAACGAGCAGTACTTC.